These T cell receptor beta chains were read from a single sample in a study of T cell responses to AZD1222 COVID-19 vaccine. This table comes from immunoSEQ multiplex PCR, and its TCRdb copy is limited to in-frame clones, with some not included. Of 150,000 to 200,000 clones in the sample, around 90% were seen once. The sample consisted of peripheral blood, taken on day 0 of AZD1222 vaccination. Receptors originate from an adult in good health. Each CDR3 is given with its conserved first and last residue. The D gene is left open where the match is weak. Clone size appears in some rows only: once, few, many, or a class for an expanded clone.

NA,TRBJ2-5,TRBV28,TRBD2,TGTGCCAGCAGTTTTTTCGGGGGGGCTCCGCAGACCCAGTACTTC,CASSFFGGAPQTQYF
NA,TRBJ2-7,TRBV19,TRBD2,TGTGCCAGTACCAAGACGGGACTAGATGGCTACGAGCAGTACTTC,CASTKTGLDGYEQYF
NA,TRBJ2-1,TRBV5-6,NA,TGTGCCAGCAGCTTCGGAGAATACAATGAGCAGTTCTTC,CASSFGEYNEQFF
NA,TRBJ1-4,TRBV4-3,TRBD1,TGCGCCAGCAGCCAAGAGATGAAGGGGGCGCCCAATGAAAAACTGTTTTTT,CASSQEMKGAPNEKLFF
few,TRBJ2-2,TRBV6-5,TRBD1,TGTGCCAGCAGCTATCGGACAGGGAACACCGGGGAGCTGTTTTTT,CASSYRTGNTGELFF
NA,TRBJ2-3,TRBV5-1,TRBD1,TGCGCCAGCAGCTTGGCAGTGGACAGGGCAACAGATACGCAGTATTTT,CASSLAVDRATDTQYF
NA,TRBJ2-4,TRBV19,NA,TGTGCCAGTAGTAGTCCAGTAGCCAAAAACATTCAGTACTTC,CASSSPVAKNIQYF
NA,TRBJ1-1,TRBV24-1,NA,TGTGCCACCAGTGATTTCTACGCACGGTGGATGAACACTGAAGCTTTCTTT,CATSDFYARWMNTEAFF
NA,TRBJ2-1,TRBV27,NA,TGTGCCAGCAGTTCCTGGGGATCCTACAATGAGCAGTTCTTC,CASSSWGSYNEQFF
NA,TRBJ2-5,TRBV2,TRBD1,TGTGCCAGCACTAGGGACAGGGGGTCGGGGGTGACCCAGTACTTC,CASTRDRGSGVTQYF
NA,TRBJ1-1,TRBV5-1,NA,TGCGCCAGCAGCTTGCGGGTATCGAACACTGAAGCTTTCTTT,CASSLRVSNTEAFF
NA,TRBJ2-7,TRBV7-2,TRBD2,TGTGCCAGCAGCGTCAGCGGGAGCTCCTACGAGCAGTACTTC,CASSVSGSSYEQYF
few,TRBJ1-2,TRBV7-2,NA,TGTGCCAGCAGCTTAGCAATGGGGAGCTATGGCTACACCTTC,CASSLAMGSYGYTF
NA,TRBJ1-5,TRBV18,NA,TGTGCCAGTTCCGACTCGGGGGGCAATCAGCCCCAGCATTTT,CASSDSGGNQPQHF
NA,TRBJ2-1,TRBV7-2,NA,TGTGCCAGCAGCCTGAGAACCTCCTACAATGAGCAGTTCTTC,CASSLRTSYNEQFF
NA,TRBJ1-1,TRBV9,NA,TGTGCCAGCAGATCAAACGCCGGGGATGAAGCTTTCTTT,CASRSNAGDEAFF
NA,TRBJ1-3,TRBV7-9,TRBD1,TGTGCCAGCAGCTTAGGGCCCGGGACAGGGACTGGAAACACCATATATTTT,CASSLGPGTGTGNTIYF
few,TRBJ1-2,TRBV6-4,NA,TGTGCCAGCAGTGACAAAGGGCGGGCAACGGATGGCTACACCTTC,CASSDKGRATDGYTF
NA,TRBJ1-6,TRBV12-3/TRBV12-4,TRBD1,TGTGCCTCGTCTCGGGACAGGGTTTCACCCCTCCACTTT,CASSRDRVSPLHF
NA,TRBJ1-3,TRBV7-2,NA,TGTGCCAGCAGCCCCCGGCGGCTGAGCTCTGGAAACACCATATATTTT,CASSPRRLSSGNTIYF
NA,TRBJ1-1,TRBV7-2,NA,TGTGCCAGCAGCTTATACAGGACAAACACTGAAGCTTTCTTT,CASSLYRTNTEAFF
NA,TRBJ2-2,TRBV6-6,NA,TGTGCCAGCATCTCAAACGTGGGGGGCTCCGGGGAGCTGTTTTTT,CASISNVGGSGELFF
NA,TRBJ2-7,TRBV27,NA,TGTGCCAGCAGTCACCCTCGACAGACCTACGAGCAGTACTTC,CASSHPRQTYEQYF
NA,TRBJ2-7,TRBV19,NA,TGTGCCAGTAGGGGCCGGGACAACAGAGAGCAGTACTTC,CASRGRDNREQYF